These T cell receptor beta chains were read from a single sample in a study of T-cell memory formation after mild COVID-19. One entry per CDR3 protein results from TCRdb running MiXCR on the 5' RACE reads. The sample lists about half a million distinct CDR3 sequences, approximately 18% occurring once. The sequenced sample was PBMCs or a T cell subset sorted from them (not recorded which). The receptors were sampled from an adult woman who had mild COVID-19 (a few samples of this study predate the infection). Cell type and time point are not known. Each CDR3 is given with its conserved first and last residue. The D gene is left open where the match is weak. The size entry is marked missing in some rows and otherwise reads once, few, many or a size class.

j_call: TRBJ2-2; v_call: TRBV7-8; clone_size: few; d_call: .; cdr3_aa: CASSLDRLTGELFF; cdr3_nt: TGTGCCAGCAGCTTAGACAGGCTTACCGGGGAGCTGTTTTTT
j_call: TRBJ2-1; v_call: TRBV5-1; clone_size: .; d_call: .; cdr3_aa: CASSRGLRDEQFF; cdr3_nt: TGCGCCAGCAGCCGGGGCCTCAGGGATGAGCAGTTCTTC
j_call: TRBJ1-1; v_call: TRBV29-1; clone_size: .; d_call: .; cdr3_aa: CSGKGVVNTEAFF; cdr3_nt: TGCAGCGGCAAGGGGGTGGTGAACACTGAAGCTTTCTTT
j_call: TRBJ2-7; v_call: TRBV15; clone_size: many; d_call: TRBD2; cdr3_aa: CATSRDYSDWSGASYEQYF; cdr3_nt: TGTGCCACCAGCAGAGATTATTCGGACTGGAGCGGGGCCTCCTACGAGCAGTACTTC
j_call: TRBJ2-7; v_call: TRBV4-2; clone_size: .; d_call: .; cdr3_aa: CASSRQGDTYEQYF; cdr3_nt: TGTGCCAGCAGCCGTCAGGGAGACACCTACGAGCAGTACTTC
j_call: TRBJ2-1; v_call: TRBV4-3; clone_size: .; d_call: TRBD2; cdr3_aa: CASSQERGGYSQRVLLNEQFF; cdr3_nt: TGCGCCAGCAGCCAAGAGAGGGGAGGGTACTCCCAGAGAGTGCTCCTCAATGAGCAGTTCTTC
j_call: TRBJ2-7; v_call: TRBV5-1; clone_size: .; d_call: TRBD2; cdr3_aa: CASSIGTSGSTYEQYF; cdr3_nt: TGCGCCAGCAGCATCGGGACTAGCGGGAGTACCTACGAGCAGTACTTC
j_call: TRBJ2-3; v_call: TRBV25-1; clone_size: many; d_call: TRBD1; cdr3_aa: CASSESGTGGSDTQYF; cdr3_nt: TGTGCCAGCAGTGAATCGGGGACAGGGGGGTCAGATACGCAGTATTTT
j_call: TRBJ1-6; v_call: TRBV12-3/TRBV12-4; clone_size: .; d_call: .; cdr3_aa: CASSSGGNSPLHF; cdr3_nt: TGTGCCAGCAGTTCCGGGGGTAATTCACCCCTCCACTTT
j_call: TRBJ2-7; v_call: TRBV4-1; clone_size: .; d_call: .; cdr3_aa: CASSPRLERRSYEQYF; cdr3_nt: TGCGCCAGCAGCCCCCGACTAGAGCGCCGTTCCTACGAGCAGTACTTC
j_call: TRBJ1-1; v_call: TRBV2; clone_size: few; d_call: .; cdr3_aa: CASSDPLNTEAFF; cdr3_nt: TGTGCCAGCAGTGACCCTCTTAACACTGAAGCTTTCTTT
j_call: TRBJ2-1; v_call: TRBV5-1; clone_size: .; d_call: TRBD2; cdr3_aa: CASSLVAGVSNEQFF; cdr3_nt: TGCGCCAGCAGCTTGGTAGCGGGAGTGAGCAATGAGCAGTTCTTC
j_call: TRBJ1-5; v_call: TRBV12-3/TRBV12-4; clone_size: many; d_call: .; cdr3_aa: CASSLTVGGAQPQHF; cdr3_nt: TGTGCCAGCAGTTTAACGGTGGGGGGGGCCCAGCCCCAGCATTTT
j_call: TRBJ2-5; v_call: TRBV2; clone_size: few; d_call: .; cdr3_aa: CASSEDRVTQYF; cdr3_nt: TGTGCCAGCAGTGAAGACCGAGTCACCCAGTACTTC
j_call: TRBJ2-7; v_call: TRBV20-1; clone_size: few; d_call: .; cdr3_aa: CSARDTGFSYEQYF; cdr3_nt: TGCAGTGCTAGAGATACGGGGTTCTCCTACGAGCAGTACTTC
j_call: TRBJ2-3; v_call: TRBV19; clone_size: few; d_call: TRBD2; cdr3_aa: CASSSQPGLAGTQYF; cdr3_nt: TGTGCCAGTAGTTCCCAACCGGGACTAGCTGGTACGCAGTATTTT
j_call: TRBJ2-2; v_call: TRBV7-9; clone_size: .; d_call: TRBD1; cdr3_aa: CASSFDRAYTGELFF; cdr3_nt: TGTGCCAGCAGCTTTGACAGGGCGTACACCGGGGAGCTGTTTTTT
j_call: TRBJ1-5; v_call: TRBV4-3; clone_size: few; d_call: TRBD1; cdr3_aa: CASSQETGRSNQPQHF; cdr3_nt: TGCGCCAGCAGCCAAGAGACAGGGAGAAGCAATCAGCCCCAGCATTTT
j_call: TRBJ2-1; v_call: TRBV29-1; clone_size: .; d_call: .; cdr3_aa: CSVGHEQFF; cdr3_nt: TGCAGCGTTGGCCATGAGCAGTTCTTC
j_call: TRBJ2-6; v_call: TRBV6-5; clone_size: .; d_call: .; cdr3_aa: CASSSRQFFGANVLTF; cdr3_nt: .
j_call: TRBJ2-5; v_call: TRBV11-2; clone_size: few; d_call: .; cdr3_aa: CAISPGSLALGKQETQYF; cdr3_nt: TGTGCCATCTCGCCGGGCTCACTAGCCCTAGGGAAGCAAGAGACCCAGTACTTC
j_call: TRBJ2-1; v_call: TRBV7-2; clone_size: many; d_call: .; cdr3_aa: CASSPQLGEQFF; cdr3_nt: TGTGCCAGCAGCCCTCAACTAGGCGAGCAGTTCTTC
j_call: TRBJ2-5; v_call: TRBV20-1; clone_size: few; d_call: .; cdr3_aa: CSAYTTYSRGRQTQYF; cdr3_nt: TGCAGTGCCTACACTACCTATTCGCGGGGGCGTCAGACCCAGTACTTC
j_call: TRBJ2-2; v_call: TRBV12-3/TRBV12-4; clone_size: many; d_call: TRBD1; cdr3_aa: CASSPSDRVPGELFF; cdr3_nt: TGTGCCAGCAGTCCTTCGGACAGGGTTCCCGGGGAGCTGTTTTTT
j_call: TRBJ1-2; v_call: TRBV6-5; clone_size: many; d_call: .; cdr3_aa: CASSSTAGLNYGYTF; cdr3_nt: TGTGCCAGCAGTTCAACCGCGGGGCTTAACTATGGCTACACCTTC
j_call: TRBJ1-1; v_call: TRBV5-1; clone_size: .; d_call: .; cdr3_aa: CASSLAPGTEAFF; cdr3_nt: TGCGCCAGCAGCTTGGCCCCGGGGACTGAAGCTTTCTTT